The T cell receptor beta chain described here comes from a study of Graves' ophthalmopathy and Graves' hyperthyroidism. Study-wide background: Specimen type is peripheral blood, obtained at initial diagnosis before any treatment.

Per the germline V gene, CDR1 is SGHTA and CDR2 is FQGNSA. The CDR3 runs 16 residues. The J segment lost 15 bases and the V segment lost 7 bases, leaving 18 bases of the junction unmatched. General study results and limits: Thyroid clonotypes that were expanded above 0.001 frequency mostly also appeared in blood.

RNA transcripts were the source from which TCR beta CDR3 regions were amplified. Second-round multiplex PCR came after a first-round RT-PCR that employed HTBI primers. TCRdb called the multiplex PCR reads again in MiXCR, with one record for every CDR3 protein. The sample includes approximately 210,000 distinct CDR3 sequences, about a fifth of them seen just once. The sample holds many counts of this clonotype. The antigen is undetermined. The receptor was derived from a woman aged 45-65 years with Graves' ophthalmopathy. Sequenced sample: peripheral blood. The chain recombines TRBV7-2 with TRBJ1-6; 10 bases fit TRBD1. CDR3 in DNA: TGTGCCAGCATCGACCGGGACAGGGGACCCGGTAATCTCCTCCACTTT. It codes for CASIDRDRGPGNLLHF.